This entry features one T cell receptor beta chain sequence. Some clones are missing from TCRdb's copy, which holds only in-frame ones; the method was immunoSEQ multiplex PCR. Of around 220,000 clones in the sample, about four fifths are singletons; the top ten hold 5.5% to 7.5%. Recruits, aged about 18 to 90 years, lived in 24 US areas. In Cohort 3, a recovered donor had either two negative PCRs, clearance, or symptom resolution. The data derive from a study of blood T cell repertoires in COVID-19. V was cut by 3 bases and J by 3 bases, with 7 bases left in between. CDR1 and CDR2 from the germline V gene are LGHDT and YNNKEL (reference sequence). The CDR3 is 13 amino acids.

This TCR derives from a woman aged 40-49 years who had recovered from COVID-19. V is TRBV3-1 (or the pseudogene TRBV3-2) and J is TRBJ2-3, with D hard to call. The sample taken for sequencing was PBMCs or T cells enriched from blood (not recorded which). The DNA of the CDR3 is TGTGCCAGCAGCCAGGCTTGGACAGATACGCAGTATTTT. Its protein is CASSQAWTDTQYF.